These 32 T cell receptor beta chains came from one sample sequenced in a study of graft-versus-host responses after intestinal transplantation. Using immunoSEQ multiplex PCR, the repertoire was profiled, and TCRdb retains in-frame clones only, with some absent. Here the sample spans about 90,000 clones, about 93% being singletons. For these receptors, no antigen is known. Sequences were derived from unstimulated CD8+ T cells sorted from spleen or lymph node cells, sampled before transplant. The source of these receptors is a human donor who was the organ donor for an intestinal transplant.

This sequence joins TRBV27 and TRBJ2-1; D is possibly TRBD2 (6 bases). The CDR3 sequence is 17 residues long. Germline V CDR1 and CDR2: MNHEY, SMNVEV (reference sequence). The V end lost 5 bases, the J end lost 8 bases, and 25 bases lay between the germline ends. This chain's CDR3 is CASSPSSPWEVSDEQFF. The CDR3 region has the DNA TGTGCCAGCAGTCCCTCTAGTCCATGGGAGGTCTCCGATGAGCAGTTCTTC.

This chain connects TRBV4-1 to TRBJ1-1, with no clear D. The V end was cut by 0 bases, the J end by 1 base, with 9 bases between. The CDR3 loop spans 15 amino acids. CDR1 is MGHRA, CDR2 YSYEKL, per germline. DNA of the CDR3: TGCGCCAGCAGCCAAGAGGTCAGCGCGAACACTGAAGCTTTCTTT. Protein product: CASSQEVSANTEAFF.

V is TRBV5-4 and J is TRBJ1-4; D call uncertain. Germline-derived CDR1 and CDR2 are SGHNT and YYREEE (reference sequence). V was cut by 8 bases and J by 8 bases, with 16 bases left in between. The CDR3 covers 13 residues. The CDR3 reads CARCLDLKEKLFF. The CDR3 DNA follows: TGTGCCAGGTGCTTAGATCTGAAGGAAAAACTGTTTTTT. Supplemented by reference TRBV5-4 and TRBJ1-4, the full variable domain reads ETGVTQSPTHLIKTRGQQVTLRCSSQSGHNTVSWYQQALGQGPQFIFQYYREEENGRGNFPPRFSGLQFPNYSSELNVNALELDDSALYLCARCLDLKEKLFFGSGTQLSVL.

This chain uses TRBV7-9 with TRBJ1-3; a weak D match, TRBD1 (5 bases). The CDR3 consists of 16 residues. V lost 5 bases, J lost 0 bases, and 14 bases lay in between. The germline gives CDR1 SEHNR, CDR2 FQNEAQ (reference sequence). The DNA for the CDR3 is TGTGCCAGCAGCGGAAGGGACTCTTACTCTGGAAACACCATATATTTT. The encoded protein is CASSGRDSYSGNTIYF.

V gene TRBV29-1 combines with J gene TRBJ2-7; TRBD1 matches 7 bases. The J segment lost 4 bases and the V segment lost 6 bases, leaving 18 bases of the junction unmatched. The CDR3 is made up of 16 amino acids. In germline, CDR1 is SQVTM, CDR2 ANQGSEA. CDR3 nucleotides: TGCAGCGTCATTGTATCGGACAGGTCGTCCATGTACGAGCAGTACTTC. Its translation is CSVIVSDRSSMYEQYF.

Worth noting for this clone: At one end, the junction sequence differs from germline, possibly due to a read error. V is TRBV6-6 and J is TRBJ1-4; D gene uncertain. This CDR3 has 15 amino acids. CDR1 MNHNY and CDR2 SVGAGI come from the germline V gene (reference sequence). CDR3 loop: CASSYFASWNEKLFF. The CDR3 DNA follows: TGTGCCAGCAGCTACTTCGCGAGTTGGAATGAAAAACTGTTTTTT.

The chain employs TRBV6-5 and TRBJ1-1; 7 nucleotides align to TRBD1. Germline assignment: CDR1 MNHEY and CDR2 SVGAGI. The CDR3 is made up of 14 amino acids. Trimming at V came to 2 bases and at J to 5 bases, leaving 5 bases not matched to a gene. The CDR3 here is CASSYHDRVTEAFF. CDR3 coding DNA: TGTGCCAGCAGTTACCATGACAGGGTAACTGAAGCTTTCTTT.

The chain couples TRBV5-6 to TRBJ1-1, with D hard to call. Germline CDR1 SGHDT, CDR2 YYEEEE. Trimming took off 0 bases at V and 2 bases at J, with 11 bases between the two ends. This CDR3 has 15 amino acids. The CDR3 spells CASSLGPGGNTEAFF. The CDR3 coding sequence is TGTGCCAGCAGCTTGGGGCCCGGAGGAAACACTGAAGCTTTCTTT.

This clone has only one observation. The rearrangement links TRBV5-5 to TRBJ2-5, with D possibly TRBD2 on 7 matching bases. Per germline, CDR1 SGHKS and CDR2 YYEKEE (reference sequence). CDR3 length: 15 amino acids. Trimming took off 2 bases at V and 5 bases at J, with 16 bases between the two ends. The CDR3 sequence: CASSFPAGAPETQYF. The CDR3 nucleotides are TGTGCCAGCAGCTTTCCGGCGGGGGCACCCGAGACCCAGTACTTC.

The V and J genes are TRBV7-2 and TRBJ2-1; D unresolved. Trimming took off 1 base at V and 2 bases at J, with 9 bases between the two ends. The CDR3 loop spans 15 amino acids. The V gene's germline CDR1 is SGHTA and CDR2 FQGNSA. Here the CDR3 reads CASSLDVRPYNEQFF. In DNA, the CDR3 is TGTGCCAGCAGCTTAGATGTCAGGCCCTACAATGAGCAGTTCTTC.

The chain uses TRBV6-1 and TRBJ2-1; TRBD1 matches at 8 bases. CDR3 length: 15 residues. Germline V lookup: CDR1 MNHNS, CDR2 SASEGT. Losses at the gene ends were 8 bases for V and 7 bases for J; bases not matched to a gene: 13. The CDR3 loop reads CASGGGQGVANEQFF. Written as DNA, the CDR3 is TGTGCCAGCGGGGGAGGACAGGGAGTAGCGAATGAGCAGTTCTTC.

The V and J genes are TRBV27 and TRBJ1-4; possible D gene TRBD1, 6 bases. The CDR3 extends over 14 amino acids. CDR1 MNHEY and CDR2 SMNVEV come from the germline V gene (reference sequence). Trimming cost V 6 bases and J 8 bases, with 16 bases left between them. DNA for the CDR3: TGTGCCAGCAGCCCGAACCAGGGGAGAGAAAAACTGTTTTTT. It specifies CASSPNQGREKLFF. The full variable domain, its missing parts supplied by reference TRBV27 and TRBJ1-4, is EAQVTQNPRYLITVTGKKLTVTCSQNMNHEYMSWYRQDPGLGLRQIYYSMNVEVTDKGDVPEGYKVSRKEKRNFPLILESPSPNQTSLYFCASSPNQGREKLFFGSGTQLSVL.

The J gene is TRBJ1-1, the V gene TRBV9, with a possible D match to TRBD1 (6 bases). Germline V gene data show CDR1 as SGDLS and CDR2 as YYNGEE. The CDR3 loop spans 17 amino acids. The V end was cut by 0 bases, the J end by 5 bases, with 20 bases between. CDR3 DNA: TGTGCCAGCAGCGTAGGTGGCAGGGGCGAGAGTAGGACTGAAGCTTTCTTT. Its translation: CASSVGGRGESRTEAFF. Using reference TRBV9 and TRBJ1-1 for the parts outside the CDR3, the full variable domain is DSGVTQTPKHLITATGQRVTLRCSPRSGDLSVYWYQQSLDQGLQFLIQYYNGEERAKGNILERFSAQQFPDLHSELNLSSLELGDSALYFCASSVGGRGESRTEAFFGQGTRLTVV.

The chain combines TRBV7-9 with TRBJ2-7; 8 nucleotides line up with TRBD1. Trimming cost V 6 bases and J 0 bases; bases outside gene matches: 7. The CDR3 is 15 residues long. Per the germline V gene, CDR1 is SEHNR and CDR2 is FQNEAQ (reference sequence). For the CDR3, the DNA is TGTGCCAGCAGAAAGGGACAGGACAACTCCTACGAGCAGTACTTC. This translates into CASRKGQDNSYEQYF.

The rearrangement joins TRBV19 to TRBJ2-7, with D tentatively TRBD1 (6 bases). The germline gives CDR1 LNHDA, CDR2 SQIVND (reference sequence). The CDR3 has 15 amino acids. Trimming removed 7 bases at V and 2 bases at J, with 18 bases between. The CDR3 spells CASTYRERGTYEQYF. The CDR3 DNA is TGTGCCAGTACCTACAGGGAGCGAGGAACCTACGAGCAGTACTTC.

The CDR3 DNA sequence: TGTGCCAGCAGTGAAACTAGCGCGAACACCGGGGAGCTGTTTTTT. Translating it yields CASSETSANTGELFF. The chain links TRBV6-4 to TRBJ2-2; 7 bases fit TRBD2. Germline CDR1 reads MRHNA; CDR2 reads SNTAGT. The CDR3 runs to 15 residues. V was pared by 3 bases and J by 0 bases, with 1 base of the junction left unmatched.

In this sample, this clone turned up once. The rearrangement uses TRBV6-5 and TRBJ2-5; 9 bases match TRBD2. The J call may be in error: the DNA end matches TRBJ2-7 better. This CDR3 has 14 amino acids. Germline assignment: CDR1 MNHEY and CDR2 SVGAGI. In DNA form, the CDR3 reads TGTGCCAGCAGTCCGGGACTAGCTCCGTACGAGCAGTACTTC. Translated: CASSPGLAPYEQYF.

CDR3 residues: CASSVEFRGGSYNEQFF. The CDR3 coding sequence is TGTGCCAGCAGCGTAGAATTTCGCGGGGGGTCCTACAATGAGCAGTTCTTC. The chain links TRBV9 to TRBJ2-1; TRBD2 aligns across 8 bases. The CDR3 is 17 amino acids. V shed 0 bases, J shed 1 base, and the junction held 6 bases outside the gene matches. Germline V lookup: CDR1 SGDLS, CDR2 YYNGEE.

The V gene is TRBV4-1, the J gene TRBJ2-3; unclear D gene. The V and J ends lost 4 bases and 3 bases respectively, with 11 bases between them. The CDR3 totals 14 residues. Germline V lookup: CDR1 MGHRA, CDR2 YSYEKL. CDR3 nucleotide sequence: TGCGCCAGCAGCCCCGTGAGTTTTACAGATACGCAGTATTTT. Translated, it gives CASSPVSFTDTQYF.

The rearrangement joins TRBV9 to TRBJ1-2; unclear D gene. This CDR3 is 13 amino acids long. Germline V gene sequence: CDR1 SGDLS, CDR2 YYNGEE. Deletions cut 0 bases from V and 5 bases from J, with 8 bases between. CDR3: CASSVAGDYGYTF. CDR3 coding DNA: TGTGCCAGCAGCGTAGCGGGAGATTATGGCTACACCTTC.

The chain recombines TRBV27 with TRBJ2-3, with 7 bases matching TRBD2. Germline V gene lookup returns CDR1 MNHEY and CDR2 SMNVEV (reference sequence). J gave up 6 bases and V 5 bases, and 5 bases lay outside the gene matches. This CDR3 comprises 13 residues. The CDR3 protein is CASSPRGEDTQYF. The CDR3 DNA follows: TGTGCCAGCAGTCCCCGGGGGGAGGATACGCAGTATTTT.

The CDR3: CASSPPGSTEAFF. The CDR3 DNA follows: TGTGCCAGCAGTCCCCCGGGTAGCACTGAAGCTTTCTTT. This rearrangement joins TRBV27 to TRBJ1-1; D is unresolved. Germline V gene lookup returns CDR1 MNHEY and CDR2 SMNVEV (reference sequence). Trimming stripped 5 bases from V and 4 bases from J, with 11 bases between. This CDR3 spans 13 amino acids.

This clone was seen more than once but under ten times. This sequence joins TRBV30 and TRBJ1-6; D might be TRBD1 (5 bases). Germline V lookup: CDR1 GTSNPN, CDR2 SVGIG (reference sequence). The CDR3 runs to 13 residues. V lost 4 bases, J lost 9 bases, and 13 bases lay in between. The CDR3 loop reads CAWKGTASSPLHF. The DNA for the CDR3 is TGTGCCTGGAAAGGGACTGCGAGTTCACCCCTCCACTTT.

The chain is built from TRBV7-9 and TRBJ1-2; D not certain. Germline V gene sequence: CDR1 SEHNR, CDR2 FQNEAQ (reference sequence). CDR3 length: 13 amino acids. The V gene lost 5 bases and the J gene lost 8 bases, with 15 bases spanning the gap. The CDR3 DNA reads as TGTGCCAGCAGCAGCGGGCCCACGAGGGGCTACACCTTC. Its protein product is CASSSGPTRGYTF. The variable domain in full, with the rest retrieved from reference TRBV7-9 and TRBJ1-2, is DTGVSQNPRHKITKRGQNVTFRCDPISEHNRLYWYRQTLGQGPEFLTYFQNEAQLEKSRLLSDRFSAERPKGSFSTLEIQRTEQGDSAMYLCASSSGPTRGYTFGSGTRLTVV.

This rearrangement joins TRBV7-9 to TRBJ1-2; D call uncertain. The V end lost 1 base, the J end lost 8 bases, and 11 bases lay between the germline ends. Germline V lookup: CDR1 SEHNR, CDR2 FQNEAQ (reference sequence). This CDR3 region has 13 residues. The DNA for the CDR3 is TGTGCCAGCAGCTTAGATGGCGGGTACGGCTACACCTTC. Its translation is CASSLDGGYGYTF.

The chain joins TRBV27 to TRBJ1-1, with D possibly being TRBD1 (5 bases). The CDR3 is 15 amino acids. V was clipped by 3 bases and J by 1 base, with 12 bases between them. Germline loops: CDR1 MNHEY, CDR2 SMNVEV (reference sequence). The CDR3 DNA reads TGTGCCAGCAGTTTTAGGGGCCCGTGGAACACTGAAGCTTTCTTT. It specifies CASSFRGPWNTEAFF.

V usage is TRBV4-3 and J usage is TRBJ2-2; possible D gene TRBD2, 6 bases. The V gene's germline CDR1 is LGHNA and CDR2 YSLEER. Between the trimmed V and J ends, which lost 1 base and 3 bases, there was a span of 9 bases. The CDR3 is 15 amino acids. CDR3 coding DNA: TGCGCCAGCAGCCAAGGAGGGGACTACACCGGGGAGCTGTTTTTT. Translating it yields CASSQGGDYTGELFF.

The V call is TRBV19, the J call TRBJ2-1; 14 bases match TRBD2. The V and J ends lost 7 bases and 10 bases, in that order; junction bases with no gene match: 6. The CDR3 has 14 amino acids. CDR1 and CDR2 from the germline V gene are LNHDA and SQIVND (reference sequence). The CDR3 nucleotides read TGTGCCAGTATCGGGACTAGCGGGGGTTTAGAGCAGTTCTTC. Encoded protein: CASIGTSGGLEQFF. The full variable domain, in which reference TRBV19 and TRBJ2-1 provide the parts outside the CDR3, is DGGITQSPKYLFRKEGQNVTLSCEQNLNHDAMYWYRQDPGQGLRLIYYSQIVNDFQKGDIAEGYSVSREKKESFPLTVTSAQKNPTAFYLCASIGTSGGLEQFFGPGTRLTVL.

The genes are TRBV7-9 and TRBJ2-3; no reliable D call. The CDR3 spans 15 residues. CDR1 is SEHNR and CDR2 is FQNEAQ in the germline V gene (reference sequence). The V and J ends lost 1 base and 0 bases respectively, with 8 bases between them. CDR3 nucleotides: TGTGCCAGCAGCTTAGGGTACTCTAGCACAGATACGCAGTATTTT. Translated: CASSLGYSSTDTQYF. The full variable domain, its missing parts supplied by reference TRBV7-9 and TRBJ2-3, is DTGVSQNPRHKITKRGQNVTFRCDPISEHNRLYWYRQTLGQGPEFLTYFQNEAQLEKSRLLSDRFSAERPKGSFSTLEIQRTEQGDSAMYLCASSLGYSSTDTQYFGPGTRLTVL.

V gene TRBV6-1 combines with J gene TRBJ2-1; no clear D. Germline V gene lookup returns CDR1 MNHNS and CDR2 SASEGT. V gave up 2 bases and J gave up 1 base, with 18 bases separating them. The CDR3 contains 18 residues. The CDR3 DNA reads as TGTGCCAGCAGTGAATCGAGTTGGCTAGTTCTTTCCTACAATGAGCAGTTCTTC. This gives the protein CASSESSWLVLSYNEQFF.

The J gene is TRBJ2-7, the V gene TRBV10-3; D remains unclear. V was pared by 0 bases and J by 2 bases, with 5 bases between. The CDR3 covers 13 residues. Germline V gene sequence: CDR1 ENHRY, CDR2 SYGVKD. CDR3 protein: CAISESTAYEQYF. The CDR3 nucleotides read TGTGCCATCAGTGAGTCGACTGCCTACGAGCAGTACTTC.

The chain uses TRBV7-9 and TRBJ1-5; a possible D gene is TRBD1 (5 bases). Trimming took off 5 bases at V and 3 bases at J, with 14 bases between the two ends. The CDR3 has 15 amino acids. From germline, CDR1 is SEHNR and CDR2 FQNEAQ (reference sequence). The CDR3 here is CASSRSDSLNQPQHF. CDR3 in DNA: TGTGCCAGCAGCCGTTCTGACAGTCTCAATCAGCCCCAGCATTTT.